These 11 T cell receptor beta chains were sequenced from one sample in a study of T-cell reconstitution after alpha-beta-depleted transplantation in children. The TCRbeta library incorporated unique molecular identifiers. TCRdb re-analysed the PCR reads in MiXCR, keeping a single row per CDR3 protein. The sample consists of hundreds of thousands of distinct CDR3 sequences, 16% of them appearing once. The sequencing here drew on PBMCs from the stem cell graft donor, taken from the stem cell graft. The source of these receptors is a human donor who donated a stem cell graft to a child with acute myeloid leukemia.

This chain joins TRBV29-1 and TRBJ2-5; TRBD1 aligns across 8 bases. V shed 7 bases and J 4 bases; nucleotides not matched to a gene: 14. This CDR3 is 15 amino acids long. The germline gives CDR1 SQVTM, CDR2 ANQGSEA. In DNA, the CDR3 is TGCAGCGCGTCCCTCAAGACAGGGGCCGGAGAGACCCAGTACTTC. Translated, it gives CSASLKTGAGETQYF.

A single count supports this clonotype. Possible read error: a much larger clone is one base away. V usage is TRBV20-1 and J usage is TRBJ2-6; TRBD1 might be the D (5 bases). The CDR3 spans 14 residues. Germline V gene data show CDR1 as DFQATT and CDR2 as SNEGSKA (reference sequence). The CDR3 DNA sequence: TGCAGTGCTACGGTAGACTCTGGGGCCAACTTCCTGACTTTC. This encodes CSATVDSGANFLTF.

At least ten counts were recorded for this clonotype. The rearrangement uses TRBV7-2 and TRBJ2-7; TRBD1 matches 9 bases. Trimming removed 3 bases from V and 3 bases from J; junction bases left unmatched: 3. The germline V gene encodes CDR1 SGHTA and CDR2 FQGNSA. The CDR3 runs to 14 residues. DNA of the CDR3: TGTGCCAGCAGCTTGGGGACAGGGAACTACGAGCAGTACGTC. The encoded protein is CASSLGTGNYEQYV.

This clonotype was seen repeatedly, ten times or more. The chain employs TRBV7-9 and TRBJ2-1; 8 nucleotides match TRBD1. V dropped 4 bases and J dropped 2; count of bases not matched to a gene: 7. The V gene's germline CDR1 is SEHNR and CDR2 FQNEAQ (reference sequence). The CDR3 length is 16 residues. CDR3 amino acids: CASSSPDRVTYNEQFF. For the CDR3, the DNA is TGTGCCAGCAGCTCTCCGGACAGGGTCACCTACAATGAGCAGTTCTTC.

This clonotype was counted many times. CDR3 sequence (DNA): TGTGCCAGCAGTTTAGTACAGACCACCTACGAGCAGTACTTC. Translating gives CASSLVQTTYEQYF. The chain combines TRBV12-3 or TRBV12-4 with TRBJ2-7, with D unclear. The CDR3 has 14 residues. The V gene lost 1 base and the J gene lost 2 bases, with 9 bases spanning the gap.

This clonotype was detected many times. The chain recombines TRBV20-1 with TRBJ2-3, with D uncertain. V was shortened by 1 base and J by 6 bases, with 14 bases between the two germline ends. The CDR3 runs to 14 residues. Per the germline V gene, CDR1 is DFQATT and CDR2 is SNEGSKA (reference sequence). CDR3 nucleotide sequence: TGCAGTGCTAGAGGCGCCACACAAAGCGATACGCAGTATTTT. It specifies CSARGATQSDTQYF.

There are a few counts of this clonotype. The J gene is TRBJ2-1, the V gene TRBV5-1; 7 bases agree with TRBD1. The V and J ends lost 4 bases and 6 bases, in that order; junction bases with no gene match: 7. Germline V gene data show CDR1 as SGHRS and CDR2 as YFSETQ. The CDR3 runs 14 residues. CDR3 protein: CASSPTGILNEQFF. The CDR3 nucleotides are TGCGCCAGCAGCCCGACAGGGATCCTCAATGAGCAGTTCTTC.

This clonotype has just a few counts. V usage is TRBV12-3 or TRBV12-4 and J usage is TRBJ2-2; D not certain. V was clipped by 3 bases and J by 6 bases, with 11 bases between them. There are 14 residues in the CDR3. CDR3 nucleotide sequence: TGTGCCAGCAGTTTCATCGGGCAGTCCGGGGAGCTGTTTTTT. Translation: CASSFIGQSGELFF.

This clonotype was seen more than once but under ten times. The rearrangement uses TRBV5-5 and TRBJ2-3; TRBD1 or TRBD2 may be the D gene (5 bases each). V lost 3 bases, J lost 0 bases, and 11 bases lay in between. CDR1 is SGHKS, CDR2 YYEKEE, per germline (reference sequence). The CDR3 has 15 residues. The CDR3 DNA reads as TGTGCCAGCAGCTGGGACGCGTGGAGCACAGATACGCAGTATTTT. This gives the protein CASSWDAWSTDTQYF.

This clonotype was counted ten times or more. The chain links TRBV20-1 to TRBJ1-5, with 7 positions matching TRBD1. V trimming: 5 bases; J trimming: 8 bases; junction bases outside the gene matches: 12. This CDR3 spans 14 amino acids. Per germline, CDR1 DFQATT and CDR2 SNEGSKA (reference sequence). CDR3 region: CSAHYRDSREPQHF. CDR3 sequence (DNA): TGCAGTGCTCATTACAGGGACAGTAGAGAGCCCCAGCATTTT.

This clonotype was counted only a few times. The chain combines TRBV15 with TRBJ1-6; 7 nucleotides line up with TRBD1. V dropped 3 bases and J dropped 7; count of bases not matched to a gene: 6. Germline CDR1 LNHNV, CDR2 YYDKDF (reference sequence). The CDR3 covers 15 residues. The CDR3 coding sequence is TGTGCCACCAGCAGTAACAGGGGTTGGAATTCACCCCTCCACTTT. It translates to CATSSNRGWNSPLHF.